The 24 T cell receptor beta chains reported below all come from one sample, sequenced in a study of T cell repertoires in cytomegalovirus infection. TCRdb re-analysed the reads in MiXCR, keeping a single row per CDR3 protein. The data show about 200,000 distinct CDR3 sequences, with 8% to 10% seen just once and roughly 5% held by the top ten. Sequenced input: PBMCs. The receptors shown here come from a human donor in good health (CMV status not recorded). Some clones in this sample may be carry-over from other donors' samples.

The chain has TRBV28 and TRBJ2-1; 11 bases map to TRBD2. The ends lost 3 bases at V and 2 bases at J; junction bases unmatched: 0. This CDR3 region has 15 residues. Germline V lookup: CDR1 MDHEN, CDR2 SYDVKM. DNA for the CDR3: TGTGCCAGCAGTTTTAGCGGGAGGGCCTACAATGAGCAGTTCTTC. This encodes CASSFSGRAYNEQFF.

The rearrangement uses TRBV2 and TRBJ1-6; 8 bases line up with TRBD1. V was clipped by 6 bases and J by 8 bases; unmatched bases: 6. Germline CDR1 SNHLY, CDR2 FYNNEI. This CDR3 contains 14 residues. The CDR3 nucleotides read TGTGCCAGCAGCCGGGACAGGTTTGATTCACCCCTCCACTTT. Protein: CASSRDRFDSPLHF.

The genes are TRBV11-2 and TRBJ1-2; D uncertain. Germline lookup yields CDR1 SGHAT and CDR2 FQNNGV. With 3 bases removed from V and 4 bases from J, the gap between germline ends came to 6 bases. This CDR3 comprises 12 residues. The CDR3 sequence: CASSFWGYGYTF. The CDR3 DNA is TGTGCCAGCAGCTTCTGGGGCTATGGCTACACCTTC.

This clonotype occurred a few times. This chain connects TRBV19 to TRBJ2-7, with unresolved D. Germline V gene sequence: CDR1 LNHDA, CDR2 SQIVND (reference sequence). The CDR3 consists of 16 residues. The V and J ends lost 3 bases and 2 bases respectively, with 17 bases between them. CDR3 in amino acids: CASSIGSAVSPYEQYF. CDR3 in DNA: TGTGCCAGTAGTATTGGTTCGGCAGTCTCCCCCTACGAGCAGTACTTC.

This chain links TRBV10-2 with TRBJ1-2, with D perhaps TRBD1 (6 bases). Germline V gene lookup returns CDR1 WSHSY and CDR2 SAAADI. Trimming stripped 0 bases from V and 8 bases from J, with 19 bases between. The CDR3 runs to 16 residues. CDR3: CASSESPLGGAQGYTF. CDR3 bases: TGCGCCAGCAGTGAGTCCCCCCTTGGGGGGGCGCAAGGCTACACCTTC.

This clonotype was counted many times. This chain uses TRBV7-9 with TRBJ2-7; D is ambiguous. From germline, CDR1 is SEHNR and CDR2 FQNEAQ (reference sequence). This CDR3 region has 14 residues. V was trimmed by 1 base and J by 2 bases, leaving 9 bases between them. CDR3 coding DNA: TGTGCCAGCAGCTTAGTTCCTGGCACCTACGAGCAGTACTTC. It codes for CASSLVPGTYEQYF.

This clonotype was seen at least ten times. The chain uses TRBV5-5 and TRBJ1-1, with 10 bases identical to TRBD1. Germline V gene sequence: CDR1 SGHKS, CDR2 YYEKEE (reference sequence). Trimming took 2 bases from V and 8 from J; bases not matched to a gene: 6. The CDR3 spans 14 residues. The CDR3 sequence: CASSFGQGEAEAFF. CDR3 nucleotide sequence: TGTGCCAGCAGCTTCGGACAGGGGGAGGCCGAAGCTTTCTTT.

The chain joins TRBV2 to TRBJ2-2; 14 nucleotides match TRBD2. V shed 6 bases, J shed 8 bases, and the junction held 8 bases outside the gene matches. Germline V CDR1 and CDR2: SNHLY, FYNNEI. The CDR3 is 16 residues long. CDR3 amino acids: CASSPGLAGGWGELFF. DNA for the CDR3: TGTGCCAGCAGCCCAGGACTAGCGGGAGGCTGGGGGGAGCTGTTTTTT.

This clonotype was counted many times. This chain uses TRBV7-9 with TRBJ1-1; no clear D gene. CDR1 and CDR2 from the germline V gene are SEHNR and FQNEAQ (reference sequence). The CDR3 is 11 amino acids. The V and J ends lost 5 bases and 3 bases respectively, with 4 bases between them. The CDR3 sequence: CASSRDTEAFF. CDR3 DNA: TGTGCCAGCAGCCGGGACACTGAAGCTTTCTTT.

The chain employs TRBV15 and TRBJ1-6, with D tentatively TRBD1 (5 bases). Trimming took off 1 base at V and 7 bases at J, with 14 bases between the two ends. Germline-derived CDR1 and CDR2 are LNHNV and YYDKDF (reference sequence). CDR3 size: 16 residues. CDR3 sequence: CATSRVTGTGNSPLHF. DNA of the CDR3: TGTGCCACCAGCAGAGTCACGGGGACGGGAAATTCACCCCTCCACTTT.

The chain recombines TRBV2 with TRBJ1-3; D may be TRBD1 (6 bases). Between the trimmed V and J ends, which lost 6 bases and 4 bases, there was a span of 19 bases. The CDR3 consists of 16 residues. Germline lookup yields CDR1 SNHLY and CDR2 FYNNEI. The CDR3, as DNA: TGTGCCAGCAGAGTCGCTACCGGGACACTCGGAAACACCATATATTTT. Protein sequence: CASRVATGTLGNTIYF.

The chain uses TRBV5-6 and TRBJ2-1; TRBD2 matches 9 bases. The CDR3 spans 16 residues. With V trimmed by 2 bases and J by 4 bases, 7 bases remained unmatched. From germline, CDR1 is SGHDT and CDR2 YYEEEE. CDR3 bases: TGTGCCAGCAGCTTAGGCAGCGGGGGGACGTACAATGAGCAGTTCTTC. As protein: CASSLGSGGTYNEQFF.

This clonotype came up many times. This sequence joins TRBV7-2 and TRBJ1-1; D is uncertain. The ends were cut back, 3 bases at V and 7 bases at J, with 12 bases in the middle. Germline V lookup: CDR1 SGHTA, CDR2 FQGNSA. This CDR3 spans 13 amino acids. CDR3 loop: CASSFFGRGEAFF. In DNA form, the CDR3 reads TGTGCCAGCAGCTTCTTCGGCCGGGGTGAAGCTTTCTTT.

CDR3 in amino acids: CASSPSGQGAMNEQYF. CDR3 sequence (DNA): TGTGCCAGCAGTCCATCGGGACAGGGGGCAATGAACGAGCAGTACTTC. The chain employs TRBV12-3 or TRBV12-4 and TRBJ2-7; 12 bases map to TRBD1. J lost 5 bases, V lost 5 bases, and 10 bases had no gene match. This CDR3 comprises 16 residues.

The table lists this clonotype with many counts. CDR3 nucleotides: TGTGCCAGCAGTGTATACGGGACAGGGGTACACAATGAGCAGTTCTTC. Amino acids: CASSVYGTGVHNEQFF. The J gene is TRBJ2-1, the V gene TRBV6-1; 10 positions agree with TRBD1. Losses at the gene ends were 4 bases for V and 5 bases for J; bases not matched to a gene: 8. CDR3 length: 16 residues. In germline, CDR1 is MNHNS, CDR2 SASEGT.

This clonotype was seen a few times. CDR3 amino acids: CAWSQKAGRNEQYF. The CDR3 region has the DNA TGTGCCTGGAGCCAGAAAGCGGGACGGAACGAGCAGTACTTC. The chain employs TRBV30 and TRBJ2-7; 7 bases fit TRBD2. Germline V gene lookup returns CDR1 GTSNPN and CDR2 SVGIG (reference sequence). This CDR3 spans 14 amino acids. V was clipped by 3 bases and J by 5 bases; unmatched bases: 10.

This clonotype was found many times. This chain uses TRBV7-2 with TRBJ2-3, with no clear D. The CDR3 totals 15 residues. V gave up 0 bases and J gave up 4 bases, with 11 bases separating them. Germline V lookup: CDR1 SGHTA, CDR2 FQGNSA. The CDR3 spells CASSLADTFSDTQYF. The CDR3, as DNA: TGTGCCAGCAGCTTAGCGGATACCTTTTCAGATACGCAGTATTTT.

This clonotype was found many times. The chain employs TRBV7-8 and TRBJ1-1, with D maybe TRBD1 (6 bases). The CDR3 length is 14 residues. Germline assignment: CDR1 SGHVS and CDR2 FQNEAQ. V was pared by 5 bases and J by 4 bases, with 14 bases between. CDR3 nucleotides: TGTGCCAGCAGCGTGACAGGCAGTGGCACTGAAGCTTTCTTT. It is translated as CASSVTGSGTEAFF. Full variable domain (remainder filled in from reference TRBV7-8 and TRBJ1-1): GAGVSQSPRYKVAKRGQDVALRCDPISGHVSLFWYQQALGQGPEFLTYFQNEAQLDKSGLPSDRFFAERPEGSVSTLKIQRTQQEDSAVYLCASSVTGSGTEAFFGQGTRLTVV.

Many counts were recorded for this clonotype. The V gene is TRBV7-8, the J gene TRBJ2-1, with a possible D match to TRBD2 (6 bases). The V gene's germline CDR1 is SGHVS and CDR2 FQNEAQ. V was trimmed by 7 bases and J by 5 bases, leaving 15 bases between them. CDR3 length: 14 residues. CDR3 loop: CASNSGSWDNEQFF. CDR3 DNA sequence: TGTGCCAGCAACAGCGGGTCGTGGGACAATGAGCAGTTCTTC.

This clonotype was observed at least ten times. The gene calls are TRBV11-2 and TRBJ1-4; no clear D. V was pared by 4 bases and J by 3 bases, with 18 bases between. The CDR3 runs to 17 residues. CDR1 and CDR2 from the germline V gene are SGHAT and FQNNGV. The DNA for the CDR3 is TGTGCCAGCAGCTCCCGGTCGTCTGCAATAGCTAATGAAAAACTGTTTTTT. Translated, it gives CASSSRSSAIANEKLFF.

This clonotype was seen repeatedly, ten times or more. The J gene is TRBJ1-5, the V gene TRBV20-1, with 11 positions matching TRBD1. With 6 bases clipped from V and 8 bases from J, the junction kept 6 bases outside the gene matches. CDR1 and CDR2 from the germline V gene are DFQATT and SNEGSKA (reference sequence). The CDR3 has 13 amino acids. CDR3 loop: CSARTGGTKPQHF. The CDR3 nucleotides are TGCAGTGCGCGGACAGGGGGCACTAAGCCCCAGCATTTT.

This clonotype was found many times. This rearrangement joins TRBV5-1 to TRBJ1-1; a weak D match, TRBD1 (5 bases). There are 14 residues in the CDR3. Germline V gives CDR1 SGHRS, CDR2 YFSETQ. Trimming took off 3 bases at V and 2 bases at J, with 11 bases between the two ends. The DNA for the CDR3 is TGCGCCAGCAGCTGGGGGGGAACCAACACTGAAGCTTTCTTT. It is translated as CASSWGGTNTEAFF.

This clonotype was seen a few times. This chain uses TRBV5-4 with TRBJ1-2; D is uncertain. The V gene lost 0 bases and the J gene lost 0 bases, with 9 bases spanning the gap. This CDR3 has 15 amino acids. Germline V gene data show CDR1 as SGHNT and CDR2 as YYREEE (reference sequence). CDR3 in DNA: TGTGCCAGCAGCTTGGCTAAGGAGTCTAACTATGGCTACACCTTC. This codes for CASSLAKESNYGYTF. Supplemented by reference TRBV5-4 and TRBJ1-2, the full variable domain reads ETGVTQSPTHLIKTRGQQVTLRCSSQSGHNTVSWYQQALGQGPQFIFQYYREEENGRGNFPPRFSGLQFPNYSSELNVNALELDDSALYLCASSLAKESNYGYTFGSGTRLTVV.

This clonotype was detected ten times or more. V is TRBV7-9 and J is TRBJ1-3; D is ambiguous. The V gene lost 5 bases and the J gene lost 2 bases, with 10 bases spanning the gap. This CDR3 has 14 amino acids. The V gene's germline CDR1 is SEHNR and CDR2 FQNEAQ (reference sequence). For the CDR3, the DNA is TGTGCCAGCAGCCCTCGGACGGCTGGAAACACCATATATTTT. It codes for CASSPRTAGNTIYF.